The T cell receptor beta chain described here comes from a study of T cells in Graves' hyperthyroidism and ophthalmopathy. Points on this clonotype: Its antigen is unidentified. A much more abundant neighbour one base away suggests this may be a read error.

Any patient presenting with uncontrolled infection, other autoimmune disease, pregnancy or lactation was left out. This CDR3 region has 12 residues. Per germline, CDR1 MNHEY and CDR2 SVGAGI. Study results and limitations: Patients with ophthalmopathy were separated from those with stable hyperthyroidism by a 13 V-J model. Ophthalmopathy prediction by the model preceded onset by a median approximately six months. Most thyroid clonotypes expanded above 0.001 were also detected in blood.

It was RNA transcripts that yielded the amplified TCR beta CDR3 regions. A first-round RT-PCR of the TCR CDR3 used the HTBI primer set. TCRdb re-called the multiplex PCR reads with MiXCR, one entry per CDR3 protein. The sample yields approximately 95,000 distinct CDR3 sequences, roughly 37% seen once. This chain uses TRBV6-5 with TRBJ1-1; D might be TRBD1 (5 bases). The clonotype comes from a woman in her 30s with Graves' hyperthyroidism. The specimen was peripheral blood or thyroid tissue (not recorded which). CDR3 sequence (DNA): TGTGCCAGCAGTTACCCGGGGCAGGGATCTCTCTTT. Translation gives CASSYPGQGSLF.